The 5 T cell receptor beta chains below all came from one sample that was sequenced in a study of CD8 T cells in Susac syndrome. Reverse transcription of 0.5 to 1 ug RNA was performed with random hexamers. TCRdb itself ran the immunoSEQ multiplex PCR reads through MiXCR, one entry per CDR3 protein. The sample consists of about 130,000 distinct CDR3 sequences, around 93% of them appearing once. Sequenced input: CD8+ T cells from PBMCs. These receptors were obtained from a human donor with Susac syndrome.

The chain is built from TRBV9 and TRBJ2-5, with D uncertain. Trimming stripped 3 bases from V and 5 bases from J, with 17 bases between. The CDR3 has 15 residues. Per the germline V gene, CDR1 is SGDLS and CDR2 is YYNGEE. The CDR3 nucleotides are TGTGCCAGCAGCGAGGGCCCCGAAGGTGCGGAGACCCAGTACTTC. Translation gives CASSEGPEGAETQYF. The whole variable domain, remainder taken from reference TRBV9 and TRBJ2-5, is DSGVTQTPKHLITATGQRVTLRCSPRSGDLSVYWYQQSLDQGLQFLIQYYNGEERAKGNILERFSAQQFPDLHSELNLSSLELGDSALYFCASSEGPEGAETQYFGPGTRLLVL.

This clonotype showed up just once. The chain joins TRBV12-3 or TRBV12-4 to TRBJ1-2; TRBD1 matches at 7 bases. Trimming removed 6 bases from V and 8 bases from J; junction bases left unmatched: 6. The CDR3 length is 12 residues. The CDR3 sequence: CASSLDRVGYTF. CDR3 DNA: TGTGCCAGCAGCCTAGACAGGGTCGGCTACACCTTC.

CDR3 protein: CASSLGQGALYGYTF. The CDR3 DNA sequence: TGTGCCAGCAGCTTGGGGCAGGGGGCCCTCTATGGCTACACCTTC. The chain carries TRBV5-4 and TRBJ1-2; 8 nucleotides agree with TRBD1. This CDR3 region has 15 residues. After removal of 0 bases from V and 4 bases from J, the junction contained 5 bases not matched to a gene. Germline V lookup: CDR1 SGHNT, CDR2 YYREEE (reference sequence).

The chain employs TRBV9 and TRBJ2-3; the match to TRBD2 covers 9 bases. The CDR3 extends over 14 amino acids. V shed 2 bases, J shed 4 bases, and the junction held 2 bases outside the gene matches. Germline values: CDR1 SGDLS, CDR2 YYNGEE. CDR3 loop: CASSVAGGPDTQYF. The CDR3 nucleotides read TGTGCCAGCAGCGTGGCGGGAGGGCCAGATACGCAGTATTTT.

CDR3 coding DNA: TGTGCCAGCAGCCTCCTGGTGGAGGGGGCTGATGGCTACACCTTC. It yields the protein CASSLLVEGADGYTF. J is TRBJ1-2 and V is TRBV7-8; TRBD1 agrees at 7 bases. This CDR3 comprises 15 residues. Germline V gene sequence: CDR1 SGHVS, CDR2 FQNEAQ. Trimming removed 5 bases from V and 6 bases from J; junction bases left unmatched: 12.